These 19 T cell receptor beta chains were all obtained from the same sample, sequenced in a study of OX40 agonist ivuxolimab in advanced cancers. Here immunoSEQ multiplex PCR was the method, and the copy in TCRdb shows in-frame clones only, minus some. Of fewer than 20,000 clones in the sample, around three quarters were seen once. Material: CD4+ or CD8+ T cells sorted from blood, obtained in a trial of the OX40 agonist ivuxolimab. Receptors originate from an adult with an advanced solid tumor such as melanoma, head and neck, liver or kidney cancer.

This sequence joins TRBV9 and TRBJ1-4, with 8 positions matching TRBD1. V lost 0 bases and J lost 6; bases outside the gene matches: 1. Germline V gene data show CDR1 as SGDLS and CDR2 as YYNGEE. The CDR3 length is 14 residues. In nucleotides, the CDR3 is TGTGCCAGCAGCGTAGCAGGGGGCGATGAAAAACTGTTTTTT. Translating gives CASSVAGGDEKLFF. The full variable domain, rest sourced from reference TRBV9 and TRBJ1-4, is DSGVTQTPKHLITATGQRVTLRCSPRSGDLSVYWYQQSLDQGLQFLIQYYNGEERAKGNILERFSAQQFPDLHSELNLSSLELGDSALYFCASSVAGGDEKLFFGSGTQLSVL.

This clone was detected only a few times. The same CDR3 also results from other DNA sequences found in this sample. The gene calls are TRBV10-1 and TRBJ2-2; the match to TRBD1 covers 9 bases. Trimming took 5 bases from V and 3 from J; bases not matched to a gene: 4. Germline V gene sequence: CDR1 WNHNN, CDR2 SYGVQD (reference sequence). This CDR3 contains 15 residues. CDR3 coding DNA: TGCGCCAGCAGTTTTGACAGGGGGGACACCGGGGAGCTGTTTTTT. Protein sequence: CASSFDRGDTGELFF.

In its sample, this clone was seen once. The chain recombines TRBV18 with TRBJ1-5; perhaps TRBD1 as D (5 bases). With 5 bases removed from V and 2 bases from J, the gap between germline ends came to 13 bases. The length of the CDR3 is 15 residues. Germline CDR1 and CDR2: KGHSH and LQKENI. This CDR3 reads CASSERWDGNQPQHF. CDR3 DNA: TGTGCCAGCTCAGAAAGGTGGGACGGCAATCAGCCCCAGCATTTT.

The chain is built from TRBV11-2 and TRBJ1-3; no reliable D call. The CDR3 extends over 17 amino acids. The germline V and J ends were trimmed by 2 bases and 2 bases, with 16 bases remaining between them. The germline gives CDR1 SGHAT, CDR2 FQNNGV. CDR3 sequence (DNA): TGTGCCAGCAGCTTAAAGGCCTCAGTCGCCCCTGGAAACACCATATATTTT. Its protein product is CASSLKASVAPGNTIYF.

The rearrangement uses TRBV7-9 and TRBJ1-6; tentatively, D is TRBD1 (5 bases). Germline V lookup: CDR1 SEHNR, CDR2 FQNEAQ (reference sequence). Trimming stripped 4 bases from V and 6 bases from J, with 16 bases between. CDR3 length: 16 amino acids. CDR3 in DNA: TGTGCCAGCAGCTCGACCAGGAGGGACGGTAATTCACCCCTCCACTTT. Protein sequence: CASSSTRRDGNSPLHF.

This chain uses TRBV9 with TRBJ1-3, with no clear D. V was cut by 8 bases and J by 4 bases, with 16 bases left in between. This CDR3 comprises 14 residues. Germline lookup yields CDR1 SGDLS and CDR2 YYNGEE. CDR3 protein: CASDEGFTGNTIYF. In nucleotides, the CDR3 is TGTGCCAGTGATGAGGGCTTTACCGGAAACACCATATATTTT.

In its sample, this clone is medium-sized. V gene TRBV5-6 combines with J gene TRBJ2-7, with TRBD2 matching over 10 bases. The CDR3 loop spans 14 amino acids. V gave up 7 bases and J gave up 4 bases; unmatched junction bases: 8. CDR1 is SGHDT and CDR2 is YYEEEE in the germline V gene. CDR3: CASGPSGGVYEQYF. The CDR3 region has the DNA TGTGCCAGCGGTCCTAGCGGGGGTGTGTACGAGCAGTACTTC.

Relative to its sample, this clone is medium-sized. V usage is TRBV7-9 and J usage is TRBJ2-1; 12 bases fit TRBD1. The germline V gene encodes CDR1 SEHNR and CDR2 FQNEAQ (reference sequence). After removal of 2 bases from V and 3 bases from J, the junction contained 2 bases not matched to a gene. This CDR3 has 16 amino acids. The CDR3 nucleotides read TGTGCCAGCAGCTTACGGGACAGGGGGCACTACAATGAGCAGTTCTTC. Its translation is CASSLRDRGHYNEQFF.

The chain recombines TRBV5-6 with TRBJ2-7; unclear D gene. The CDR3 extends over 13 amino acids. Germline V CDR1 and CDR2: SGHDT, YYEEEE. Deletions cut 1 base from V and 9 bases from J, with 14 bases between. The CDR3 nucleotides read TGTGCCAGCAGCTTGCTTCAAGGTGATCGGCAGTACTTC. It yields the protein CASSLLQGDRQYF.

The V gene is TRBV9, the J gene TRBJ2-2; D not certain. The V end was cut by 0 bases, the J end by 4 bases, with 10 bases between. Germline V lookup: CDR1 SGDLS, CDR2 YYNGEE. The CDR3 runs 15 residues. CDR3 coding DNA: TGTGCCAGCAGCGTAGCCTCACCGGGCACCGGGGAGCTGTTTTTT. Translated: CASSVASPGTGELFF. Full variable domain (rest looked up from reference TRBV9 and TRBJ2-2): DSGVTQTPKHLITATGQRVTLRCSPRSGDLSVYWYQQSLDQGLQFLIQYYNGEERAKGNILERFSAQQFPDLHSELNLSSLELGDSALYFCASSVASPGTGELFFGEGSRLTVL.

This clone has more than one count but fewer than ten. V usage is TRBV4-2 and J usage is TRBJ2-1; D gene unclear. The CDR3 covers 11 residues. The V end lost 1 base, the J end lost 8 bases, and 3 bases lay between the germline ends. Per the germline V gene, CDR1 is LGHNA and CDR2 is YNFKEQ. The CDR3 protein is CASSQADEQFF. In DNA, the CDR3 is TGTGCCAGCAGCCAAGCGGATGAGCAGTTCTTC.

The chain uses TRBV7-9 and TRBJ2-2; 10 bases are shared with TRBD2. The CDR3 loop spans 19 amino acids. The V gene end was trimmed by 5 bases and the J gene end by 1 base; junction bases not matched to a gene: 13. The germline V gene encodes CDR1 SEHNR and CDR2 FQNEAQ (reference sequence). The CDR3 sequence is CASSQAEASGSLNTGELFF. In nucleotides, the CDR3 is TGTGCCAGCAGCCAAGCCGAGGCTAGCGGGAGCCTGAACACCGGGGAGCTGTTTTTT.

V is TRBV11-2 and J is TRBJ2-4, with TRBD2 identical over 12 bases. This CDR3 contains 14 residues. Trimming at V came to 3 bases and at J to 6 bases, leaving 0 bases not matched to a gene. Per the germline V gene, CDR1 is SGHAT and CDR2 is FQNNGV. DNA of the CDR3: TGTGCCAGCAGCTTGACTAGCGGGGGAAACATTCAGTACTTC. Its protein product is CASSLTSGGNIQYF.

The J gene is TRBJ1-1, the V gene TRBV9; D possibly corresponds to TRBD1 (6 bases). CDR1 and CDR2 (germline): SGDLS, YYNGEE. The V and J ends lost 0 bases and 0 bases respectively, with 15 bases between them. There are 17 residues in the CDR3. CDR3 protein: CASSVAGGGVLNTEAFF. The CDR3 DNA sequence: TGTGCCAGCAGCGTAGCAGGAGGGGGGGTACTGAACACTGAAGCTTTCTTT.

The chain joins TRBV7-6 to TRBJ1-2; D not certain. Per the germline V gene, CDR1 is SGHVS and CDR2 is FNYEAQ. The CDR3 totals 11 residues. Trimming took 5 bases from V and 4 from J, leaving 5 bases between them. The CDR3 loop reads CASSPPYGYTF. CDR3 sequence (DNA): TGTGCCAGCAGCCCGCCCTATGGCTACACCTTC.

This clone was picked up one time. The gene calls are TRBV7-3 and TRBJ1-1, with D unclear. CDR1 and CDR2 from the germline V gene are SGHTA and FQGTGA. There are 13 residues in the CDR3. The ends were cut back, 5 bases at V and 0 bases at J, with 7 bases in the middle. The CDR3 DNA reads TGTGCCAGCAGCCTCTATATGAACACTGAAGCTTTCTTT. Encoded protein: CASSLYMNTEAFF.

In its sample, this clone was seen a few times. This sequence joins TRBV7-3 and TRBJ2-3; 7 nucleotides align to TRBD2. CDR3 size: 15 residues. Trimming took 0 bases from V and 3 from J; bases not matched to a gene: 3. Germline V gene lookup returns CDR1 SGHTA and CDR2 FQGTGA. CDR3 region: CASSLTAGETDTQYF. CDR3 coding DNA: TGTGCCAGCAGCTTAACCGCGGGAGAGACAGATACGCAGTATTTT.

The chain combines TRBV10-2 with TRBJ2-1, with 10 positions matching TRBD2. The CDR3 totals 16 residues. V trimming: 7 bases; J trimming: 9 bases; junction bases outside the gene matches: 15. Germline V gives CDR1 WSHSY, CDR2 SAAADI. The CDR3: CASKPAGGLSVSEQFF. CDR3 in DNA: TGCGCCAGCAAACCAGCGGGGGGGCTATCGGTGAGTGAGCAGTTCTTC.

This chain connects TRBV13 to TRBJ1-1, with a tentative D call TRBD1 (5 bases). Between the trimmed V and J ends, which lost 5 bases and 1 base, there was a span of 14 bases. Germline loops: CDR1 PRHDT, CDR2 FYEKMQ (reference sequence). This CDR3 has 15 amino acids. The CDR3 DNA reads as TGTGCCAGCAGCCCTCTGCGGGGGGAGAACACTGAAGCTTTCTTT. It yields the protein CASSPLRGENTEAFF.